This T cell receptor beta chain comes out of a study of cytomegalovirus exposure and HLA in healthy donors. At the level of the study: Previous work identified some 120 million unique TCR beta sequences from around 200 million T cells. The study's early data release held tens of millions of unique TCRs from HLA-typed donors.

General study points: Serostatus for CMV was the only available immune exposure information. Follow-up analysis later connected one missense variant in DCLRE1C with trimming of TCR beta V- and J-genes.

The PCR had 60 Vbeta and 13 Jbeta primers. The repertoire was sequenced with immunoSEQ multiplex PCR; TCRdb's copy has only in-frame clones and lacks some. The sample consists of 85,000 to 100,000 clones, about 77% of them appearing once. Trimming took off 6 bases at V and 9 bases at J, with 15 bases between the two ends. CDR1 MDHEN and CDR2 SYDVKM come from the germline V gene. CDR3 length: 13 amino acids. As for this clone: Its matching antigen is unknown.

The rearrangement joins TRBV28 to TRBJ1-5; tentatively, D is TRBD1 (6 bases). The receptor comes from a man between 35 and 55 years old in good health and CMV-seronegative. Source material: PBMCs. Written as DNA, the CDR3 is TGTGCCAGCAGAAGGGACACGGGTTGGCCCCAGCATTTT. It translates to CASRRDTGWPQHF. The full variable domain, its missing parts supplied by reference TRBV28 and TRBJ1-5, is DVKVTQSSRYLVKRTGEKVFLECVQDMDHENMFWYRQDPGLGLRLIYFSYDVKMKEKGDIPEGYSVSREKKERFSLILESASTNQTSMYLCASRRDTGWPQHFGDGTRLSIL.